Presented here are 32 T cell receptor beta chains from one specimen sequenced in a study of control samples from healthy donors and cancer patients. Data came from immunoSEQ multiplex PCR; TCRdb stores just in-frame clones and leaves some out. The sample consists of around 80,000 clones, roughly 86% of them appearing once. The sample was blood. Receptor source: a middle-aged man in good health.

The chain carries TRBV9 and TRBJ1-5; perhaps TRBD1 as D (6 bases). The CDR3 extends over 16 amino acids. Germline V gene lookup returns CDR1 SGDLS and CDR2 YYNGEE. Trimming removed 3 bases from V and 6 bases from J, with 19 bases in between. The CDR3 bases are TGTGCCAGCAGCGCCGGGACACCCGAAGGTGGTCAGCCCCAGCATTTT. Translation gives CASSAGTPEGGQPQHF.

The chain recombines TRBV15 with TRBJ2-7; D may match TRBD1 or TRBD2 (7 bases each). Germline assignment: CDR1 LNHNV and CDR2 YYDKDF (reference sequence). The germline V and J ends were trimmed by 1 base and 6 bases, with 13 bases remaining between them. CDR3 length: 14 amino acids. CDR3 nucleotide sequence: TGTGCCACCAGCAGAGTTACAGGGGAGGGCGAGCAGTACTTC. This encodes CATSRVTGEGEQYF.

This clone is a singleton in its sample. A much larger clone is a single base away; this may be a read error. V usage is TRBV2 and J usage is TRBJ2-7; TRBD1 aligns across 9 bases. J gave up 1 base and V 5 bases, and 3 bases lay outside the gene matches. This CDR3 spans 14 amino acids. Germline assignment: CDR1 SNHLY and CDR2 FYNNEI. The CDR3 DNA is TGTGCCAGCAGTCCCGGGACAGGGTCCTACGAGCAGTACTTC. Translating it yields CASSPGTGSYEQYF.

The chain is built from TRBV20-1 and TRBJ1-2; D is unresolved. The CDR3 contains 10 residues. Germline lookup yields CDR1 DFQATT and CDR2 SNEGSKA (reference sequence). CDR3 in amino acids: CCYFRNGYTF. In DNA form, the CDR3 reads TGCTGTTACTTTAGAAATGGCTACACCTTC.

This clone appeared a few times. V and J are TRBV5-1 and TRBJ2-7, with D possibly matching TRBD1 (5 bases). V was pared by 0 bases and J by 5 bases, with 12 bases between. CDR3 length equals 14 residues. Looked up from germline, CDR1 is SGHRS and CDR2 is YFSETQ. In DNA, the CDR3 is TGCGCCAGCAGCTTGGGGACAAGAAGCGACGAGCAGTACTTC. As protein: CASSLGTRSDEQYF.

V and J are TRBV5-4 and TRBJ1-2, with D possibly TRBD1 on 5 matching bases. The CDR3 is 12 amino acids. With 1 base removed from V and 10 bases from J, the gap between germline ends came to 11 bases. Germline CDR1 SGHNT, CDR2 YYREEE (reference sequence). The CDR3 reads CASSLQGIVYTF. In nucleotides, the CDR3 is TGTGCCAGCAGCTTGCAGGGAATAGTCTACACCTTC.

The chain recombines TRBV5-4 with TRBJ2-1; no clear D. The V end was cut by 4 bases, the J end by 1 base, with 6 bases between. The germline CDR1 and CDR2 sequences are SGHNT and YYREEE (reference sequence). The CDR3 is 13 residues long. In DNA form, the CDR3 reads TGTGCCAGCAGCCAAGGTTCCTACAATGAGCAGTTCTTC. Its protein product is CASSQGSYNEQFF.

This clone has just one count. CDR3 coding DNA: TGTGCCAGCACCATGGGGGGTTCCGGCTCTGACACCGGGGAGCTGTTTTTT. It is translated as CASTMGGSGSDTGELFF. This rearrangement joins TRBV11-3 to TRBJ2-2, with a weak D call TRBD2 (6 bases). The germline V gene has CDR1 SGHNT and CDR2 YENEEA. V lost 7 bases to trimming and J lost 3 bases, with 21 bases between them. This CDR3 has 17 amino acids.

CDR3 nucleotides: TGCGCCAGCAGCCGGGTGGGCCTAAGTGGAAACACCATATATTTT. This translates into CASSRVGLSGNTIYF. The chain carries TRBV5-1 and TRBJ1-3, with unresolved D. The V gene lost 4 bases and the J gene lost 3 bases, with 14 bases spanning the gap. The CDR3 covers 15 residues. Germline-derived CDR1 and CDR2 are SGHRS and YFSETQ.

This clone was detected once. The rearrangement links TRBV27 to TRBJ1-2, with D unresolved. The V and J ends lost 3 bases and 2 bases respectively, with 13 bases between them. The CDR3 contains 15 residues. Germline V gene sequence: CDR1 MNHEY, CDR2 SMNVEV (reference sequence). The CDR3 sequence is CASSFLGNRNYGYTF. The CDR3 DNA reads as TGTGCCAGCAGTTTTTTGGGAAATAGGAACTATGGCTACACCTTC.

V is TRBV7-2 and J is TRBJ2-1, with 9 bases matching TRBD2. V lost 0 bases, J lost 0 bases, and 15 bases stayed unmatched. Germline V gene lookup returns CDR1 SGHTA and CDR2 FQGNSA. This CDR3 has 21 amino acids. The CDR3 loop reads CASSLAERGAFFSSSYNEQFF. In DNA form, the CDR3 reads TGTGCCAGCAGCTTAGCGGAGCGGGGGGCCTTCTTTTCAAGCTCCTACAATGAGCAGTTCTTC.

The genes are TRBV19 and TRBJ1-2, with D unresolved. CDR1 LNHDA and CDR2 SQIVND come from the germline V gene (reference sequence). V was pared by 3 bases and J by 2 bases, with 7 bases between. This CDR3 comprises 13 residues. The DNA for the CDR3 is TGTGCCAGTAGTATTGCGGGAAACTATGGCTACACCTTC. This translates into CASSIAGNYGYTF.

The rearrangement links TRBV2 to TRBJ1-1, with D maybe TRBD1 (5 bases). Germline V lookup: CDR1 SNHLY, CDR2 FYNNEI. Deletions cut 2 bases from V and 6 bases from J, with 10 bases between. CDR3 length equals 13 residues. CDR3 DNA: TGTGCCAGCAGTGAATTTTCAGGGTCTGAAGCTTTCTTT. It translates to CASSEFSGSEAFF.

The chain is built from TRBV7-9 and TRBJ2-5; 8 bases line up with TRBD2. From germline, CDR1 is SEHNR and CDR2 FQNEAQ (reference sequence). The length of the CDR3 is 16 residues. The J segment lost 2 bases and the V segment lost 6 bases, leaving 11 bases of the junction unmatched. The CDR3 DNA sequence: TGTGCCAGCAGACCCGGGGGAACTAGCGGACAAGAGACCCAGTACTTC. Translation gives CASRPGGTSGQETQYF. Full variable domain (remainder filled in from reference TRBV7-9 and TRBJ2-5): DTGVSQNPRHKITKRGQNVTFRCDPISEHNRLYWYRQTLGQGPEFLTYFQNEAQLEKSRLLSDRFSAERPKGSFSTLEIQRTEQGDSAMYLCASRPGGTSGQETQYFGPGTRLLVL.

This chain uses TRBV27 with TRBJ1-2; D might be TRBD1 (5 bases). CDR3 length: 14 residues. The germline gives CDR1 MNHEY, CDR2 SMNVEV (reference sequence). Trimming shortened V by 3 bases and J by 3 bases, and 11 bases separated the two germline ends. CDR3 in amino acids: CASSLGPHDYGYTF. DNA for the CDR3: TGTGCCAGCAGTTTGGGGCCACACGACTATGGCTACACCTTC.

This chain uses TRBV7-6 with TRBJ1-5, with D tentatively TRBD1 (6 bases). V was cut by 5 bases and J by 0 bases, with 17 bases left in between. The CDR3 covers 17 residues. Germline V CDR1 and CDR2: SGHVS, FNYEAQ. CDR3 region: CASSAGLRTVSNQPQHF. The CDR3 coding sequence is TGTGCCAGCAGCGCAGGCTTAAGGACAGTTAGCAATCAGCCCCAGCATTTT.

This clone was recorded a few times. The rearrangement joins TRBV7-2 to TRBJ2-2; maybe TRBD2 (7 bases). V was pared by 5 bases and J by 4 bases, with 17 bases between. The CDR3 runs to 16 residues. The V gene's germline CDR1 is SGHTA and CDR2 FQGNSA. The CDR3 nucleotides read TGTGCCAGCAGCCCTTGGGGGGGGCGGGGCACCGGGGAGCTGTTTTTT. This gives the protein CASSPWGGRGTGELFF.

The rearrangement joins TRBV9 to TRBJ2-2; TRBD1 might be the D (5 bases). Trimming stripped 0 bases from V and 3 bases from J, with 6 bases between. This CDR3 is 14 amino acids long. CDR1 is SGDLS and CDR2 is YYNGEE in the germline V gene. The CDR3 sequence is CASSVVGDTGELFF. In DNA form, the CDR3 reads TGTGCCAGCAGCGTAGTAGGGGACACCGGGGAGCTGTTTTTT.

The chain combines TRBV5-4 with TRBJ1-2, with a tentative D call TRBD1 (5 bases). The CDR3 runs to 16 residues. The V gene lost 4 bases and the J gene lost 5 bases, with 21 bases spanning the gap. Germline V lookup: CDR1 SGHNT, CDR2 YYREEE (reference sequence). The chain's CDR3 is CASSPGGPMGRYGYTF. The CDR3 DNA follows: TGTGCCAGCAGCCCCGGCGGGCCAATGGGACGTTATGGCTACACCTTC.

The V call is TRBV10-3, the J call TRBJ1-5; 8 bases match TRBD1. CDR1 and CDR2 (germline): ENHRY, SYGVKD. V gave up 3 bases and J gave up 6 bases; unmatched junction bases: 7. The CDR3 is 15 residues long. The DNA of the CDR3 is TGTGCCATCAGTGACACGACAGGGACAGGTCAGCCCCAGCATTTT. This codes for CAISDTTGTGQPQHF.

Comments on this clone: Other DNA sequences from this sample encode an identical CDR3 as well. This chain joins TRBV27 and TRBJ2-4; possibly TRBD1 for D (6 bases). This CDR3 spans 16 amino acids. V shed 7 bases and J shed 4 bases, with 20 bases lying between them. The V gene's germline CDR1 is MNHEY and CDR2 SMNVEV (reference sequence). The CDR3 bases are TGTGCCAGCAAGCCCCGGACAGAGGGTGGTAAAAACATTCAGTACTTC. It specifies CASKPRTEGGKNIQYF.

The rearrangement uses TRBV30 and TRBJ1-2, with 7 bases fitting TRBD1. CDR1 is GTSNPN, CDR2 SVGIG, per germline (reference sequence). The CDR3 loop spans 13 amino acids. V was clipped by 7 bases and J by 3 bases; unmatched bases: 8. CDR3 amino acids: CASATQGDYGYTF. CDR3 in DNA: TGTGCCTCCGCAACCCAGGGGGACTATGGCTACACCTTC.

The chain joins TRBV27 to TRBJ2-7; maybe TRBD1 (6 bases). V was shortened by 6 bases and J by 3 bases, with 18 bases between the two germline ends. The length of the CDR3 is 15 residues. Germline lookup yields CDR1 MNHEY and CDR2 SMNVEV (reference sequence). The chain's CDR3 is CASSRKPGTNYEQYF. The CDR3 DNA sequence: TGTGCCAGCAGCCGTAAACCGGGGACAAACTACGAGCAGTACTTC.

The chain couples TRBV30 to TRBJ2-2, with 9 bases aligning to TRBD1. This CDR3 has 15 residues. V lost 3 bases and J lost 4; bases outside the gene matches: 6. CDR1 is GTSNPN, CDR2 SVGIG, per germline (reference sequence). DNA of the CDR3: TGTGCCTGGAGCACCGGGACAGGGAGCACCGGGGAGCTGTTTTTT. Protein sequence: CAWSTGTGSTGELFF. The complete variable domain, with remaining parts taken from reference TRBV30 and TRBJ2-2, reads SQTIHQWPATLVQPVGSPLSLECTVEGTSNPNLYWYRQAAGRGLQLLFYSVGIGQISSEVPQNLSASRPQDRQFILSSKKLLLSDSGFYLCAWSTGTGSTGELFFGEGSRLTVL.

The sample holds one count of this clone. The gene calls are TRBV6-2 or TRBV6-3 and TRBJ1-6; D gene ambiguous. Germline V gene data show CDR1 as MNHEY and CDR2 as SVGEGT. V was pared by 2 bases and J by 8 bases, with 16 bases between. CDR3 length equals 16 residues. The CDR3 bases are TGTGCCAGCAGTTACCCAGCCCCCGGCGAGGATTCACCCCTCCACTTT. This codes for CASSYPAPGEDSPLHF.

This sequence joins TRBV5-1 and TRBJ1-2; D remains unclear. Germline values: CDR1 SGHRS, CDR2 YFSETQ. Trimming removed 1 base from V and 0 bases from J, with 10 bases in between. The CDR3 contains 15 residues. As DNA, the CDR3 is TGCGCCAGCAGCTTGTTATCCCAAGCTAACTATGGCTACACCTTC. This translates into CASSLLSQANYGYTF.

CDR3 protein: CASSLVGAWYGYTF. CDR3 sequence (DNA): TGTGCCAGCAGCTTAGTGGGGGCTTGGTATGGCTACACCTTC. V and J are TRBV7-7 and TRBJ1-2, with a possible D match to TRBD1 (6 bases). The V end was cut by 1 base, the J end by 5 bases, with 11 bases between. This CDR3 region has 14 residues. CDR1 and CDR2 from the germline V gene are SSHAT and FNYEAQ (reference sequence).

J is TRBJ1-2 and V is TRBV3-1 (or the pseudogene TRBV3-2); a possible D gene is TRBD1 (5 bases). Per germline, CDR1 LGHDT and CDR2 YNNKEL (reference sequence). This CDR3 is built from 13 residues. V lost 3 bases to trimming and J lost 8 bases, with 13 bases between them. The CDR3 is CASSQMGLTGYTF. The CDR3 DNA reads TGTGCCAGCAGCCAGATGGGGCTAACAGGCTACACCTTC.

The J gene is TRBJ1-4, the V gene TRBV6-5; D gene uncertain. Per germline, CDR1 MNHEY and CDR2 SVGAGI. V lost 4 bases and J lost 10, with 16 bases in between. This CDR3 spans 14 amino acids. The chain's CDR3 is CASSSDPEDGKLFF. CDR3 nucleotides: TGTGCCAGCAGTTCCGACCCGGAGGATGGAAAACTGTTTTTT.

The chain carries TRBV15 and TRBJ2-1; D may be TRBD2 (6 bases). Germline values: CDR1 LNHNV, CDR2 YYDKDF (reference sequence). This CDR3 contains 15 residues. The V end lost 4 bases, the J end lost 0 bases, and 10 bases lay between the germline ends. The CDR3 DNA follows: TGTGCCACCAGCATCGGGGGTCCCTCCTACAATGAGCAGTTCTTC. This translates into CATSIGGPSYNEQFF. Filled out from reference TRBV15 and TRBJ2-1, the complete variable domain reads DAMVIQNPRYQVTQFGKPVTLSCSQTLNHNVMYWYQQKSSQAPKLLFHYYDKDFNNEADTPDNFQSRRPNTSFCFLDIRSPGLGDTAMYLCATSIGGPSYNEQFFGPGTRLTVL.

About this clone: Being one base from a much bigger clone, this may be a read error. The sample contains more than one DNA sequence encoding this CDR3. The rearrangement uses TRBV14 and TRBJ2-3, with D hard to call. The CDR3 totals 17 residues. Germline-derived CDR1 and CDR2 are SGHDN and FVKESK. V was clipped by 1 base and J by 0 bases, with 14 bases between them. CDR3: CASSQGRTSRSTDTQYF. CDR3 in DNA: TGTGCCAGCAGCCAAGGTCGGACCAGCCGCAGCACAGATACGCAGTATTTT.

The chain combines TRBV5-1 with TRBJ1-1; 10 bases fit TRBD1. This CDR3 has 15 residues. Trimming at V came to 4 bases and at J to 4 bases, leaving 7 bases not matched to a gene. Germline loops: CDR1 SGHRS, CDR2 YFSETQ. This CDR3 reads CASSPRTGGITEAFF. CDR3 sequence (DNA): TGCGCCAGCAGCCCCCGGACAGGGGGAATCACTGAAGCTTTCTTT.